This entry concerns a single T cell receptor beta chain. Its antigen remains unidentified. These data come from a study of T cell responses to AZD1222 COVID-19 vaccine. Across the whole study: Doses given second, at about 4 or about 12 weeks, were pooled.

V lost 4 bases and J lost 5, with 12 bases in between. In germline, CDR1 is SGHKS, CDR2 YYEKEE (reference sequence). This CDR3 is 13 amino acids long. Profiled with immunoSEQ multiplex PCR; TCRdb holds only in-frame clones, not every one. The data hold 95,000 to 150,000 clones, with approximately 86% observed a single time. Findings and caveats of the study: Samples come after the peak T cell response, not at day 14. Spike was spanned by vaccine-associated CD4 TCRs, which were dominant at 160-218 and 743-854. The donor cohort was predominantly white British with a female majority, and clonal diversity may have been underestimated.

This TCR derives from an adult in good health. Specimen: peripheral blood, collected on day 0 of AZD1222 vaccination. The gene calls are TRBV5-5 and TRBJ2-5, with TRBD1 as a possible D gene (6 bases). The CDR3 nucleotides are TGTGCCAGCAGCATACAGGGTATGGAGACCCAGTACTTC. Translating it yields CASSIQGMETQYF.